The entry below gives a single TCR beta chain sequence along with its context. What it recognizes is unknown. Other DNA sequences in this specimen translate into the identical CDR3. CD8 memory was a combination that joined CD45RO+ cells with CCR7-negative CD45RA+ TemRA cells. This specimen belongs to a study of shared clonotypes between healthy human individuals. Whole-study findings and limits: It was the few donors that limited the genetic and exposure-history diversity represented.

Trimming removed 3 bases from V and 2 bases from J, with 4 bases in between. The CDR3 has 12 amino acids. The V gene's germline CDR1 is LNHDA and CDR2 SQIVND (reference sequence). Only in-frame clones appear in the TCRdb table, and some are missing; sequencing was by immunoSEQ multiplex PCR. Among some 690,000 clones listed, roughly 88% were seen once. This clonotype was sampled from a man younger than 30 in good health. Some clones in this sample may be carry-over from other donors' samples. J is TRBJ1-1 and V is TRBV19; D gene uncertain. Sequencing used memory CD8+ T cells from PBMCs. Subset reported: CD45RO+ cells pooled with CCR7-negative TemRA cells. The CDR3 DNA reads TGTGCCAGTAGTATTAGAAACACTGAAGCTTTCTTT. Protein sequence: CASSIRNTEAFF.